Listed below are T cell receptor beta chains from one sample, sequenced in a study of molecular identifiers for immune sequencing clone quantification. TCRdb re-derived calls from the PCR reads in MiXCR, one entry per CDR3 protein. This table holds 53,000 or so distinct CDR3 sequences, about a third found once. Sequenced sample: naive CD8+ T cells from blood, with Jurkat cell RNA spiked in. All receptors come from a human donor in good health. Some libraries in this study had Jurkat cell RNA spiked in. The CDR3 runs from the conserved cysteine through the conserved F or W. A D gene is named only where the DNA matches it firmly. Expanded clones are given a class, and other clones once, few, many or no size at all.

d_gene,j_gene,len,abundance,v_gene,CDR3aa,CDR3nt
TRBD2,TRBJ2-7,13,many,TRBV28,CASSFRLAHEQYF,TGTGCCAGCAGTTTCAGACTAGCACACGAGCAGTACTTC
.,TRBJ1-5,15,many,TRBV19,CASSMGHLSNQPQHF,TGTGCCAGTAGTATGGGCCACCTTAGCAATCAGCCCCAGCATTTT
.,TRBJ2-3,16,.,TRBV4-3,CASSHRTFRSTDTQYF,TGCGCCAGCAGCCACAGGACTTTCAGAAGCACAGATACGCAGTATTTT
.,TRBJ2-3,13,many,TRBV9,CASSPVRTDTQYF,TGTGCCAGCAGCCCCGTTAGAACAGATACGCAGTATTTT
TRBD1,TRBJ1-6,12,.,TRBV13,CASSSGGSPLHF,TGTGCCAGCAGCTCAGGGGGATCACCCCTCCACTTT
.,TRBJ1-6,12,.,TRBV27,CASSLGNSPLHF,TGTGCCAGCAGTCTGGGTAATTCACCCCTCCACTTT
TRBD1,TRBJ2-7,12,.,TRBV27,CASSSTGVEQYF,TGTGCCAGCAGTTCAACAGGGGTCGAGCAGTACTTC
.,TRBJ1-1,13,few,TRBV2,CASSEEGDTEAFF,TGTGCCAGCAGTGAAGAGGGGGACACTGAAGCTTTCTTT
TRBD1,TRBJ1-1,14,.,TRBV6-6,CASSHGTANTEAFF,TGTGCCAGCAGTCATGGGACAGCGAACACTGAAGCTTTCTTT
TRBD1,TRBJ2-3,14,.,TRBV20-1,CSARYRGRPDTQYF,TGCAGTGCTAGATACAGGGGGCGGCCAGATACGCAGTATTTT
.,TRBJ2-2,11,.,TRBV25-1,CASSRAGELIF,TGTGCCAGCAGCCGAGCCGGGGAGCTGATTTTT